What follows describes a single T cell receptor (beta chain). Its antigen remains unknown. Data came from immunoSEQ multiplex PCR; TCRdb stores just in-frame clones and leaves some out. The table includes tens of thousands of clones, approximately 74% detected once. Before sequencing took place, the ViraFEST assay used viral peptide pools to expand antigen-specific CD4+ T cells. Isolation of CD4+ T cells took place after around 10 days of culture. Having tested negative for nucleocapsid antibodies, the vaccine recipients showed no prior SARS-CoV-2 infection. Some 2 million PBMC were placed in each well, which was supplemented with about 9.3 IU/ml IL-2 and about 10 ug/ml peptides. There are 16 residues in the CDR3. Germline CDR1 reads GTSNPN; CDR2 reads SVGIG (reference sequence). V lost 6 bases, J lost 0 bases, and 13 bases stayed unmatched. This entry is derived from a study of vaccination effects on CD4 cells after COVID-19. Study-level points and caveats: Infection-derived and vaccine-derived clones contracted markedly late after vaccination.

Sequencing was performed on CD4+ T cells from PBMCs cultured with SARS-CoV-2 spike peptides, taken before COVID-19 vaccination. This clonotype was obtained from a human donor who received a COVID-19 vaccine. The chain recombines TRBV30 with TRBJ1-1; TRBD1 matches 7 bases. The CDR3 DNA is TGTGCCTGTAGCCACCGGGACAGCTTAATGAACACTGAAGCTTTCTTT. Protein product: CACSHRDSLMNTEAFF. Looking up the rest from reference TRBV30 and TRBJ1-1 gives the full variable domain: SQTIHQWPATLVQPVGSPLSLECTVEGTSNPNLYWYRQAAGRGLQLLFYSVGIGQISSEVPQNLSASRPQDRQFILSSKKLLLSDSGFYLCACSHRDSLMNTEAFFGQGTRLTVV.